What follows are 16 T cell receptor beta chains derived from one specimen sequenced in a study of T cells in localized non-small cell lung cancer. Clones were sequenced by immunoSEQ multiplex PCR, and TCRdb holds only the in-frame ones, with some missing. The sample contains roughly 21,000 clones, roughly 87% of which appear only once. The sequencing used peripheral blood mononuclear cells, collected before any cancer treatment. These receptors originate from a male donor at least 60 years old with stage II lung adenocarcinoma.

The chain uses TRBV7-2 and TRBJ2-2, with D unclear. The CDR3 covers 16 residues. Germline CDR1 SGHTA, CDR2 FQGNSA. V was shortened by 0 bases and J by 3 bases, with 11 bases between the two germline ends. In nucleotides, the CDR3 is TGTGCCAGCAGCTTAGCCCACTATCTCCACACCGGGGAGCTGTTTTTT. Encoded protein: CASSLAHYLHTGELFF.

The chain carries TRBV28 and TRBJ2-1; possible D gene TRBD2, 7 bases. Trimming cost V 1 base and J 4 bases, with 14 bases left between them. Germline loops: CDR1 MDHEN, CDR2 SYDVKM. This CDR3 region has 16 residues. CDR3 DNA: TGTGCCAGCAGTTTATTTGGGCGGGGGCATTACAATGAGCAGTTCTTC. Translating gives CASSLFGRGHYNEQFF.

V and J are TRBV5-4 and TRBJ1-2; TRBD1 agrees at 7 bases. The germline V gene encodes CDR1 SGHNT and CDR2 YYREEE (reference sequence). With 7 bases clipped from V and 7 bases from J, the junction kept 16 bases outside the gene matches. The CDR3 length is 15 residues. CDR3 amino acids: CASGRRQGLLGGYTF. The DNA for the CDR3 is TGTGCCAGCGGCAGAAGACAGGGCTTGCTGGGTGGCTACACCTTC.

This clone was detected once. The V gene is TRBV4-1, the J gene TRBJ2-5, with 9 positions matching TRBD2. The J call is uncertain, as TRBJ2-7 better fits the DNA end. Germline V CDR1 and CDR2: MGHRA, YSYEKL. CDR3 length: 17 amino acids. The CDR3 DNA is TGCGCCAGCAGCCAAGCCCCCTCGAGCGGGGGGTTCTACGAGCAGTACTTC. Its translation: CASSQAPSSGGFYEQYF.

V gene TRBV11-3 combines with J gene TRBJ2-7; no reliable D call. V lost 1 base, J lost 7 bases, and 14 bases lay in between. This CDR3 comprises 14 residues. CDR1 and CDR2 from the germline V gene are SGHNT and YENEEA. This CDR3 reads CASSLAGGAREQYF. The CDR3 coding sequence is TGTGCCAGCAGCTTAGCAGGTGGCGCGCGGGAGCAGTACTTC.

The chain employs TRBV27 and TRBJ2-5; the D gene is possibly TRBD1 (5 bases). Germline loops: CDR1 MNHEY, CDR2 SMNVEV (reference sequence). The CDR3 runs to 12 residues. V lost 8 bases and J 4 bases, leaving 11 bases between the germline ends. CDR3 protein: CASRRGRETQYF. CDR3 bases: TGTGCCAGCCGTAGGGGTCGAGAGACCCAGTACTTC.

The chain uses TRBV5-4 and TRBJ1-2; 7 positions match TRBD1. V shed 0 bases and J 3 bases; nucleotides not matched to a gene: 2. The CDR3 has 14 residues. Germline V gene lookup returns CDR1 SGHNT and CDR2 YYREEE (reference sequence). CDR3 DNA: TGTGCCAGCAGCTTGGGGGACAGAGACTATGGCTACACCTTC. Translation gives CASSLGDRDYGYTF.

The V call is TRBV10-3, the J call TRBJ2-3, with D hard to call. The CDR3 spans 13 residues. CDR1 is ENHRY and CDR2 is SYGVKD in the germline V gene. V lost 10 bases to trimming and J lost 3 bases, with 14 bases between them. The CDR3 bases are TGTGCCACGCTCTTGGACGGGACAGATACGCAGTATTTT. Translating gives CATLLDGTDTQYF.

This chain connects TRBV13 to TRBJ2-1; D is uncertain. Trimming took off 3 bases at V and 4 bases at J, with 1 base between the two ends. This CDR3 is built from 11 residues. Germline-derived CDR1 and CDR2 are PRHDT and FYEKMQ (reference sequence). The CDR3 DNA reads as TGTGCCAGCAGCTTTTACAATGAGCAGTTCTTC. This encodes CASSFYNEQFF.

Concerning this clone: The junction differs from germline at one of its ends, possibly a read error. This chain connects TRBV29-1 to TRBJ2-5; D is uncertain. CDR1 and CDR2 (germline): SQVTM, ANQGSEA. The CDR3 length is 10 residues. This CDR3 is CSVEEETQYF. The DNA for the CDR3 is TGCAGCGTCGAAGAAGAGACCCAGTACTTC.

This chain uses TRBV4-2 with TRBJ1-5; possibly TRBD1 for D (5 bases). The V gene's germline CDR1 is LGHNA and CDR2 YNFKEQ. The V end was cut by 0 bases, the J end by 4 bases, with 13 bases between. The CDR3 is 16 residues long. CDR3 DNA sequence: TGTGCCAGCAGCCAAGACCTAACGGGGGTTAATCAGCCCCAGCATTTT. Protein: CASSQDLTGVNQPQHF.

J is TRBJ2-3 and V is TRBV28, with unresolved D. Germline V gives CDR1 MDHEN, CDR2 SYDVKM. This CDR3 comprises 17 residues. V was pared by 6 bases and J by 0 bases, with 19 bases between. CDR3 bases: TGTGCCAGCAGCCTTAACGACTGGAAAGCTAGCACAGATACGCAGTATTTT. The encoded protein is CASSLNDWKASTDTQYF.

This chain uses TRBV5-1 with TRBJ2-2; D not certain. The germline CDR1 and CDR2 sequences are SGHRS and YFSETQ. This CDR3 is built from 13 residues. Trimming stripped 1 base from V and 5 bases from J, with 6 bases between. CDR3 sequence (DNA): TGCGCCAGCAGCTTGACATATACCGGGGAGCTGTTTTTT. This sequence encodes CASSLTYTGELFF.

This clone was observed a single time. The V call is TRBV18, the J call TRBJ2-5, with unresolved D. Germline loops: CDR1 KGHSH, CDR2 LQKENI. This CDR3 comprises 15 residues. Trimming took 5 bases from V and 2 from J, leaving 15 bases between them. CDR3 nucleotides: TGTGCCAGCTCAGCCCTCCAGCGCATGCAAGAGACCCAGTACTTC. Protein product: CASSALQRMQETQYF. Complete variable domain (other parts from reference TRBV18 and TRBJ2-5): NAGVMQNPRHLVRRRGQEARLRCSPMKGHSHVYWYRQLPEEGLKFMVYLQKENIIDESGMPKERFSAEFPKEGPSILRIQQVVRGDSAAYFCASSALQRMQETQYFGPGTRLLVL.

The chain recombines TRBV5-1 with TRBJ2-2; 10 bases align to TRBD2. Trimming took 7 bases from V and 1 from J; bases not matched to a gene: 10. CDR3 length equals 17 residues. Germline CDR1 SGHRS, CDR2 YFSETQ. CDR3 sequence: CASRSLAGEWNTGELFF. As DNA, the CDR3 is TGCGCCAGCCGTTCCCTAGCGGGAGAATGGAACACCGGGGAGCTGTTTTTT.

The chain combines TRBV21-1 with TRBJ1-5. TRBV21-1 is flagged as a pseudogene. The CDR3 extends over 13 amino acids. CDR3 loop: CAIAGGGAQPQHF. The CDR3 DNA reads as TGTGCCATCGCTGGGGGAGGGGCTCAGCCCCAGCATTTT.